This T cell receptor (beta chain) came from a study of cytomegalovirus exposure and HLA in healthy donors. General study points: In vitro assays verified that a few CMV-associated chains recognized CMV antigens specifically. Presence/absence results assume similar sequencing depth per donor, which may not hold.

Concerning this clone itself: Its antigen is still unknown.

PCR amplification relied on 60 Vbeta primers (plus 13 Jbeta primers). The method was immunoSEQ multiplex PCR; TCRdb's version includes in-frame clones alone and lacks a portion of them. The repertoire holds roughly 140,000 clones, with roughly 79% as singletons. V lost 1 base, J lost 5 bases, and 18 bases lay in between. The V gene's germline CDR1 is KGHSH and CDR2 LQKENI. The CDR3 runs to 17 residues. The sequence was collected from a woman aged 25 to 39 in good health and CMV-seronegative. The chain combines TRBV18 with TRBJ1-5, with D possibly matching TRBD1 (5 bases). Sequences were obtained from PBMCs. CDR3 residues: CASSPLSMARGDQPQHF. In DNA form, the CDR3 reads TGTGCCAGCTCACCACTATCGATGGCGCGGGGCGATCAGCCCCAGCATTTT.